The 30 T cell receptor beta chains listed next were all sequenced from one sample in a study of post-analysis software for immune sequencing data. Each TCR beta cDNA library carried unique molecular identifiers. TCRdb passed the PCR reads through MiXCR, listing each CDR3 protein once. In the table there are roughly 200,000 distinct CDR3 sequences, approximately 29% of which are singletons. Study-wide results and limits: In patients, about 5 TRBV segments were more frequent than in controls, with TRBV5-6, TRBV5-1 and TRBV20-1 among them.

No antigen is known for these receptors. The sequenced sample was blood. These receptor sequences come from a girl aged 2-17 years with multiple sclerosis.

This clonotype has at least ten counts. V is TRBV29-1 and J is TRBJ2-3; 14 positions match TRBD2. The CDR3 is 16 amino acids. Germline CDR1 and CDR2: SQVTM and ANQGSEA. With V trimmed by 7 bases and J by 1 base, 7 bases remained unmatched. This chain's CDR3 is CSAGTSGSRGTDTQYF. The CDR3 nucleotides read TGCAGCGCCGGGACTAGCGGGAGCCGTGGCACAGATACGCAGTATTTT.

This chain joins TRBV5-1 and TRBJ2-1; the match to TRBD2 covers 11 bases. Trimming cost V 4 bases and J 5 bases; bases outside gene matches: 5. The CDR3 runs to 15 residues. Germline V gene lookup returns CDR1 SGHRS and CDR2 YFSETQ. Written as DNA, the CDR3 is TGCGCCAGCAGCGGGAGACTAGCGGGGAACAATGAGCAGTTCTTC. This codes for CASSGRLAGNNEQFF.

This clonotype appeared a few times. A read error may explain this, as a much larger clone is one base away. In nucleotides, the CDR3 is TGCAGTGCGATACTAGCGGGGGGGACACTCGTCTATGAGCAGTACTTC. It codes for CSAILAGGTLVYEQYF. The chain recombines TRBV20-1 with TRBJ2-5; 13 bases agree with TRBD2. The CDR3 runs 16 residues. Germline loops: CDR1 DFQATT, CDR2 SNEGSKA (reference sequence). Trimming cost V 6 bases and J 11 bases; bases outside gene matches: 18.

This clonotype has ten or more counts. The chain links TRBV5-1 to TRBJ2-5, with 13 nucleotides matching TRBD2. Per germline, CDR1 SGHRS and CDR2 YFSETQ. This CDR3 comprises 16 residues. V lost 1 base, J lost 6 bases, and 6 bases stayed unmatched. The CDR3 region is CASSLPGTSGVQTQYF. Written as DNA, the CDR3 is TGCGCCAGCAGCTTGCCCGGGACTAGCGGGGTTCAGACCCAGTACTTC.

This chain uses TRBV20-1 with TRBJ2-5, with 12 bases identical to TRBD2. Near its end, the DNA agrees better with TRBJ2-7, so the J call may be wrong. The CDR3 sequence is 14 residues long. The V gene's germline CDR1 is DFQATT and CDR2 SNEGSKA (reference sequence). As DNA, the CDR3 is TGCAGTGCTGCCCGACTAGCGGGGGACTACGAGCAGTACTTC. Its protein is CSAARLAGDYEQYF.

The table lists this clonotype with a few counts. V gene TRBV6-2 or TRBV6-3 combines with J gene TRBJ2-4; tentatively, D is TRBD2 (5 bases). Germline V lookup: CDR1 MNHEY, CDR2 SVGEGT. This CDR3 region has 13 residues. Trimming left V 6 bases short and J 9 bases short, with 15 bases between. The CDR3 is CASSSDSGGIQYF. The DNA of the CDR3 is TGTGCCAGCAGCTCGGACTCAGGTGGCATTCAGTACTTC.

This clonotype was counted only a few times. This chain links TRBV20-1 with TRBJ1-1; 7 bases map to TRBD1. The CDR3 length is 13 residues. Germline V lookup: CDR1 DFQATT, CDR2 SNEGSKA (reference sequence). Unmatched junction bases numbered 6, after V lost 7 bases and J lost 1 base. CDR3 region: CSGRGQGNTEAFF. CDR3 nucleotide sequence: TGCAGTGGGAGGGGGCAAGGGAACACTGAAGCTTTCTTT.

About this clonotype itself: An end of the junction does not agree with germline; a read error may underlie this. The chain carries TRBV14 and TRBJ2-5, with 7 bases fitting TRBD1. The CDR3 loop spans 14 amino acids. CDR1 SGHDN and CDR2 FVKESK come from the germline V gene. CDR3 in DNA: TGTACCAGCGAGGGGGCTACAGGCGTTGGAGAGCAGTACTTC. Residues: CTSEGATGVGEQYF.

The rearrangement joins TRBV12-3 or TRBV12-4 to TRBJ1-6, with D tentatively TRBD1 (5 bases). CDR3 length equals 14 residues. V lost 3 bases and J lost 7, with 10 bases in between. The CDR3 DNA follows: TGTGCCAGCAGTTTCCAGGGAGGCAATTCACCCCTCCACTTT. It codes for CASSFQGGNSPLHF.

This clonotype was counted between two and nine times. The chain uses TRBV29-1 and TRBJ1-5; the D gene is possibly TRBD1 (6 bases). Germline assignment: CDR1 SQVTM and CDR2 ANQGSEA. This CDR3 region has 15 residues. Deletions cut 4 bases from V and 2 bases from J, with 15 bases between. As DNA, the CDR3 is TGCAGCGTTGGGGAAAGGGGGAAAGGCAATCAGCCCCAGCATTTT. It yields the protein CSVGERGKGNQPQHF. Together with reference TRBV29-1 and TRBJ1-5, the CDR3 gives the full variable domain: SAVISQKPSRDICQRGTSLTIQCQVDSQVTMMFWYRQQPGQSLTLIATANQGSEATYESGFVIDKFPISRPNLTFSTLTVSNMSPEDSSIYLCSVGERGKGNQPQHFGDGTRLSIL.

This clonotype was detected only a few times. Written as DNA, the CDR3 is TGTGCCAGCAGAGCCACAGGGTGGACTGAAGCTTTCTTT. It encodes CASRATGWTEAFF. The V and J genes are TRBV28 and TRBJ1-1; the D gene is possibly TRBD1 (6 bases). The germline V gene has CDR1 MDHEN and CDR2 SYDVKM. V was pared by 6 bases and J by 5 bases, with 13 bases between. This CDR3 is 13 amino acids long.

This chain connects TRBV5-1 to TRBJ2-7, with 9 bases that match TRBD1. The CDR3 runs 15 residues. Germline lookup yields CDR1 SGHRS and CDR2 YFSETQ. With 4 bases clipped from V and 1 base from J, the junction kept 6 bases outside the gene matches. The CDR3 region is CASSKGQGLSYEQYF. In DNA, the CDR3 is TGCGCCAGCAGCAAGGGACAGGGACTGTCCTACGAGCAGTACTTC.

The CDR3 sequence: CSARGRGVKNIQYF. The CDR3 DNA sequence: TGCAGTGCTAGGGGGAGGGGAGTCAAAAACATTCAGTACTTC. This chain connects TRBV20-1 to TRBJ2-4; 7 bases line up with TRBD2. The CDR3 spans 14 residues. V lost 3 bases, J lost 3 bases, and 5 bases stayed unmatched. Germline V gives CDR1 DFQATT, CDR2 SNEGSKA (reference sequence).

This sequence joins TRBV18 and TRBJ2-1, with 12 bases identical to TRBD2. The J call could be wrong; TRBJ2-7 is a better fit for the DNA end. CDR3 length equals 17 residues. Germline V CDR1 and CDR2: KGHSH, LQKENI. CDR3 sequence: CASSPRLAGAPGDEQYF. DNA of the CDR3: TGTGCCAGCTCGCCCCGACTAGCGGGGGCGCCTGGGGATGAGCAGTACTTC.

This clonotype came up many times. The V call is TRBV28, the J call TRBJ2-7, with a weak D call TRBD1 (6 bases). Germline loops: CDR1 MDHEN, CDR2 SYDVKM. The CDR3 contains 15 residues. V was shortened by 2 bases and J by 2 bases, with 13 bases between the two germline ends. The CDR3: CASSLIPQGTYEQYF. As DNA, the CDR3 is TGTGCCAGCAGTTTAATCCCCCAGGGGACCTACGAGCAGTACTTC.

At least ten counts were recorded for this clonotype. The V call is TRBV5-1, the J call TRBJ2-3; D is possibly TRBD2 (6 bases). Trimming left V 4 bases short and J 5 bases short, with 14 bases between. Germline V gene data show CDR1 as SGHRS and CDR2 as YFSETQ. The CDR3 has 14 residues. The CDR3 spells CASSEGLKGDTQYF. For the CDR3, the DNA is TGCGCCAGCAGCGAGGGACTCAAGGGAGATACGCAGTATTTT.

The rearrangement joins TRBV5-1 to TRBJ1-4; 8 bases agree with TRBD1. V shed 3 bases and J 7 bases; nucleotides not matched to a gene: 11. The germline CDR1 and CDR2 sequences are SGHRS and YFSETQ. The CDR3 totals 16 residues. In DNA form, the CDR3 reads TGCGCCAGCAGCTACTCCCCAGGGGGCGAGTTTGAAAAACTGTTTTTT. This encodes CASSYSPGGEFEKLFF.

This clonotype was seen a handful of times. V and J are TRBV6-6 and TRBJ2-5; 8 bases are a match to TRBD2. The CDR3 runs 15 residues. CDR1 and CDR2 from the germline V gene are MNHNY and SVGAGI (reference sequence). V lost 4 bases, J lost 4 bases, and 8 bases stayed unmatched. CDR3 sequence reads: CASSSTGRGGETQYF. The CDR3 DNA sequence: TGTGCCAGCAGTTCAACCGGGAGGGGGGGAGAGACCCAGTACTTC.

The V gene is TRBV20-1, the J gene TRBJ1-4; weak D call: TRBD1 (5 bases). V was trimmed by 3 bases and J by 8 bases, leaving 10 bases between them. There are 12 residues in the CDR3. Looked up from germline, CDR1 is DFQATT and CDR2 is SNEGSKA (reference sequence). The CDR3 sequence: CSARGLTEKLFF. In nucleotides, the CDR3 is TGCAGTGCTAGGGGACTTACGGAAAAACTGTTTTTT.

The rearrangement joins TRBV7-9 to TRBJ1-2; 8 bases align to TRBD1. This CDR3 is built from 15 residues. Germline CDR1 SEHNR, CDR2 FQNEAQ (reference sequence). Losses at the gene ends were 2 bases for V and 3 bases for J; bases not matched to a gene: 5. The CDR3 is CASSLKDRADYGYTF. The CDR3 DNA is TGTGCCAGCAGCTTAAAGGACAGGGCTGACTATGGCTACACCTTC.

This clonotype appeared a few times. The gene calls are TRBV3-1 and TRBJ2-1; D tentatively reads TRBD1 or TRBD2 (5 bases each). CDR1 LGHDT and CDR2 YNNKEL come from the germline V gene (reference sequence). The CDR3 contains 15 residues. The V end lost 4 bases, the J end lost 7 bases, and 17 bases lay between the germline ends. This CDR3 reads CASSLFFGTQNEQFF. The CDR3 bases are TGTGCCAGCAGCCTGTTTTTCGGGACCCAAAATGAGCAGTTCTTC.

The chain has TRBV12-3 or TRBV12-4 and TRBJ1-5, with D unclear. This CDR3 region has 13 residues. V was trimmed by 6 bases and J by 5 bases, leaving 11 bases between them. DNA of the CDR3: TGTGCCAGCAGCTGGCGGGGTGATCAGCCCCAGCATTTT. It specifies CASSWRGDQPQHF.

CDR3 in amino acids: CASSQGSGTQYF. CDR3 nucleotides: TGTGCCAGCAGCCAAGGGTCGGGGACCCAGTACTTC. The chain links TRBV14 to TRBJ2-7; D is ambiguous. The J call may be incorrect, as the DNA end agrees better with TRBJ2-5. This CDR3 comprises 12 residues. Germline V gene sequence: CDR1 SGHDN, CDR2 FVKESK.

Worth noting for this clonotype: The junction does not match germline at one end; this may be a read error. This chain joins TRBV30 and TRBJ1-4; D may be TRBD1 (5 bases). Germline CDR1 is GTSNPN and CDR2 is SVGIG (reference sequence). The CDR3 length is 16 residues. CDR3 in amino acids: CAWSSGTYRTNEKRFF. CDR3 nucleotides: TGTGCCTGGAGTTCCGGGACCTACAGGACCAATGAAAAACGGTTTTTT.

The V and J genes are TRBV20-1 and TRBJ2-5; weak D call: TRBD2 (5 bases). V shed 5 bases and J shed 4 bases, with 17 bases lying between them. Per the germline V gene, CDR1 is DFQATT and CDR2 is SNEGSKA (reference sequence). This CDR3 is built from 14 residues. The CDR3 DNA sequence: TGCAGTGCTCGGAACGGCCGGGCGGGAGAGACCCAGTACTTC. Translation: CSARNGRAGETQYF.

The sample holds a few counts of this clonotype. A clone one base away is much larger, so this may be a read error. The J gene is TRBJ2-7, the V gene TRBV4-1, with unresolved D. Germline values: CDR1 MGHRA, CDR2 YSYEKL. The germline V and J ends were trimmed by 0 bases and 7 bases, with 19 bases remaining between them. This CDR3 is built from 16 residues. Written as DNA, the CDR3 is TGCGCCAGCAGCCAAGACGGTGGCTACTCCTACAATGAGCAGTACTTC. Residues: CASSQDGGYSYNEQYF.

CDR3 loop: CASTPGQGSGYTF. The CDR3 bases are TGCGCCAGCACCCCGGGACAGGGGAGTGGCTACACCTTC. V and J are TRBV5-1 and TRBJ1-2; 10 nucleotides line up with TRBD1. This CDR3 has 13 amino acids. Trimming at V came to 6 bases and at J to 7 bases, leaving 6 bases not matched to a gene. The V gene's germline CDR1 is SGHRS and CDR2 YFSETQ.

This clonotype was observed at least ten times. This sequence joins TRBV12-3 or TRBV12-4 and TRBJ2-7, with TRBD1 identical over 8 bases. The trim removed 6 bases at V and 0 bases at J, leaving 28 bases unmatched. The CDR3 has 22 amino acids. CDR3 coding DNA: TGTGCCAGCAGCCATGGGGGACGAGGGAGAGAGAACCGGGACAGGCTCTCCTACGAGCAGTACTTC. Amino acids: CASSHGGRGRENRDRLSYEQYF.

The chain joins TRBV6-5 to TRBJ1-1; 8 nucleotides line up with TRBD1. J lost 5 bases, V lost 1 base, and 21 bases had no gene match. CDR3 length: 20 residues. The germline gives CDR1 MNHEY, CDR2 SVGAGI. CDR3 region: CASSYYTDRGNLPEQTEAFF. CDR3 nucleotide sequence: TGTGCCAGCAGTTACTACACCGACAGGGGAAATCTTCCCGAACAGACTGAAGCTTTCTTT.

This clonotype has at least ten counts. The chain is built from TRBV25-1 and TRBJ1-1, with D unclear. CDR1 and CDR2 from the germline V gene are MGHDK and SYGVNS. V lost 1 base to trimming and J lost 1 base, with 7 bases between them. This CDR3 comprises 14 residues. The CDR3 nucleotides are TGTGCCAGCAGTGAATGGGTGGAGAACACTGAAGCTTTCTTT. This sequence encodes CASSEWVENTEAFF.